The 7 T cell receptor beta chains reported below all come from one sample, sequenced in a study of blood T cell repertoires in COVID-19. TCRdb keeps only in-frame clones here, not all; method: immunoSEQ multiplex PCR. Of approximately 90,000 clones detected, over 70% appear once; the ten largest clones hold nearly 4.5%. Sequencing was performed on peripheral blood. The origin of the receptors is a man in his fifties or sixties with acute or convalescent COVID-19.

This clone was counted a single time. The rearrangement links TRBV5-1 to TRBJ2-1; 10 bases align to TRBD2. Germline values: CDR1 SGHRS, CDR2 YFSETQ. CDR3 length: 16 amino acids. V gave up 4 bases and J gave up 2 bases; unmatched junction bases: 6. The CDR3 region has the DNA TGCGCCAGCAGCAGTTCAGCGGGAGGGCCCTACAATGAGCAGTTCTTC. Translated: CASSSSAGGPYNEQFF.

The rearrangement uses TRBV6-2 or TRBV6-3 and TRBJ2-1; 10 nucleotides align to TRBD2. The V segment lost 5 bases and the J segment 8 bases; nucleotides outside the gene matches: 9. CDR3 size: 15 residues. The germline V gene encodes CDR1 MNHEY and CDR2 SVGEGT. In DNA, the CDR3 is TGTGCCAGCAGTCTACTAGCGGGGTTTCTCGATGAGCAGTTCTTC. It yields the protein CASSLLAGFLDEQFF.

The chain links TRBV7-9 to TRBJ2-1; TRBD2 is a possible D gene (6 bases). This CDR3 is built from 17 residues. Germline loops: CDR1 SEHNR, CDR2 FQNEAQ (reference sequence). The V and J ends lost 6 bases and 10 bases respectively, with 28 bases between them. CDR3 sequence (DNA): TGTGCCAGCAGTGGGCAGGGTCGGGACTCCATGCGGAGGGAGCAGTTCTTC. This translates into CASSGQGRDSMRREQFF.

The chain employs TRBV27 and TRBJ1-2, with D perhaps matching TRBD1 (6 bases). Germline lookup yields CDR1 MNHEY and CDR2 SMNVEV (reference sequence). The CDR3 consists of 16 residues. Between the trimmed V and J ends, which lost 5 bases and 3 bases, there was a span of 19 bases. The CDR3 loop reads CASSPLSGTQYYGYTF. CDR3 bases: TGTGCCAGCAGTCCCCTCTCCGGGACACAATACTATGGCTACACCTTC.

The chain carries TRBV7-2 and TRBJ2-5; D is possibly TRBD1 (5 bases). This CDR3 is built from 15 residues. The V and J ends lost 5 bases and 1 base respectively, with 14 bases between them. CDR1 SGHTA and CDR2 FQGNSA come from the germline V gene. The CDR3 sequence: CASSLRGRPQETQYF. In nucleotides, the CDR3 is TGTGCCAGCAGCCTAAGGGGCCGGCCCCAAGAGACCCAGTACTTC.

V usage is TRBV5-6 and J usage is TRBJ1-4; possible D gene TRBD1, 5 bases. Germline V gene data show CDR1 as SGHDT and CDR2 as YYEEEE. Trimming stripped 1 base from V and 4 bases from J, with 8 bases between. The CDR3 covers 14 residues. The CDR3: CASSLLDINEKLFF. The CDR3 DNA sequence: TGTGCCAGCAGCTTGCTGGACATTAATGAAAAACTGTTTTTT.

CDR3 protein: CASSARAGTNSGNTIYF. In DNA, the CDR3 is TGTGCCAGCAGCGCCAGAGCCGGGACAAACTCTGGAAACACCATATATTTT. The chain couples TRBV9 to TRBJ1-3; maybe TRBD1 (6 bases). The CDR3 contains 17 residues. V lost 3 bases to trimming and J lost 0 bases, with 16 bases between them. CDR1 is SGDLS and CDR2 is YYNGEE in the germline V gene.